The 12 T cell receptor beta chains listed next were all sequenced from one sample in a study of blood T cells in healthy people across ages. Next came a second PCR, run for about 7 to 12 cycles, which used a sample-barcoded 5' primer along with a J-beta primer mix. One entry per CDR3 protein, called by TCRdb with MiXCR from the 5' RACE reads. Found here are fewer than 900,000 distinct CDR3 sequences, 36% of them singletons; the top ten hold over 10%. Sequencing used blood. The receptors shown here come from a man younger than 30 in good health.

Regarding this clonotype: Since a much larger clone is just one base distant, this may be a read error. The chain combines TRBV12-3 or TRBV12-4 with TRBJ2-1, with no clear D. The CDR3 is made up of 16 amino acids. V was shortened by 6 bases and J by 13 bases, with 28 bases between the two germline ends. This CDR3 is CASSRTEQAFVETQFF. Written as DNA, the CDR3 is TGTGCCAGCAGCCGGACGGAGCAGGCCTTCGTGGAGACCCAGTTCTTC.

The chain joins TRBV10-3 to TRBJ1-2; 7 positions agree with TRBD1. Germline V lookup: CDR1 ENHRY, CDR2 SYGVKD. The trim removed 7 bases at V and 2 bases at J, leaving 7 bases unmatched. This CDR3 region has 14 residues. DNA of the CDR3: TGTGCCATCAAGGGGGCGATAGGGAACTATGGCTACACCTTC. Its translation is CAIKGAIGNYGYTF.

This clonotype has ten or more counts. The CDR3 protein is CSAPTGGGDYGYTF. The CDR3 DNA reads as TGCAGTGCACCGACAGGGGGCGGGGACTATGGCTACACCTTC. The chain is built from TRBV20-1 and TRBJ1-2; 10 bases are shared with TRBD1. Trimming at V came to 6 bases and at J to 3 bases, leaving 7 bases not matched to a gene. The CDR3 spans 14 residues. CDR1 and CDR2 (germline): DFQATT, SNEGSKA (reference sequence).

This chain links TRBV5-1 with TRBJ2-2; D is unresolved. Trimming cost V 7 bases and J 9 bases, with 34 bases left between them. From germline, CDR1 is SGHRS and CDR2 YFSETQ. The CDR3 length is 19 residues. The CDR3 nucleotides are TGCGCCAGCTCCCCATACCTGACATCCGGAGTGGCTGGGTGGAGGGAGCTGTTTTTT. Protein sequence: CASSPYLTSGVAGWRELFF.

The V gene is TRBV7-8, the J gene TRBJ2-3; 13 positions match TRBD2. From germline, CDR1 is SGHVS and CDR2 FQNEAQ. CDR3 size: 17 residues. Losses at the gene ends were 1 base for V and 3 bases for J; bases not matched to a gene: 4. Here the CDR3 reads CASSLGTSGGGTDTQYF. The CDR3 DNA reads as TGTGCCAGCAGCTTAGGGACTAGCGGGGGCGGGACAGATACGCAGTATTTT.

The chain has TRBV3-1 and TRBJ1-2; tentatively, D is TRBD1 (6 bases). V gave up 3 bases and J gave up 4 bases, with 9 bases separating them. Germline values: CDR1 LGHDT, CDR2 YNNKEL (reference sequence). The CDR3 is 13 amino acids. CDR3 sequence reads: CASSHRDTYGYTF. CDR3 DNA: TGTGCCAGCAGCCATCGGGACACCTATGGCTACACCTTC.

The chain recombines TRBV12-3 or TRBV12-4 with TRBJ2-5, with a weak D call TRBD2 (5 bases). V was clipped by 6 bases and J by 5 bases, with 16 bases between them. The CDR3 is 14 residues long. CDR3 sequence reads: CASRFRRSGETQYF. For the CDR3, the DNA is TGTGCCAGCAGGTTCAGGAGGAGTGGCGAGACCCAGTACTTC.

This clonotype was seen ten or more times. This sequence joins TRBV4-3 and TRBJ1-1, with D uncertain. Germline-derived CDR1 and CDR2 are LGHNA and YSLEER. The CDR3 covers 13 residues. V was cut by 4 bases and J by 5 bases, with 11 bases left in between. The chain's CDR3 is CASSPSFLTEAFF. The CDR3 DNA reads as TGCGCCAGCAGCCCCAGTTTTCTTACTGAAGCTTTCTTT.

This clonotype came up a few times. The CDR3 DNA reads as TGCAGTGTTGTATTGGTTGAGCAGTACTTC. Translation: CSVVLVEQYF. This chain links TRBV20-1 with TRBJ2-5, with D hard to call. Germline CDR1 reads DFQATT; CDR2 reads SNEGSKA (reference sequence). Trimming pared 7 bases from V and 11 bases from J, leaving 14 bases between. The CDR3 sequence is 10 residues long.

The rearrangement joins TRBV12-3 or TRBV12-4 to TRBJ2-7; maybe TRBD1 (5 bases). The ends were cut back, 5 bases at V and 6 bases at J, with 14 bases in the middle. The CDR3 covers 13 residues. This CDR3 reads CASSLGAVSEQYF. The CDR3 DNA reads as TGTGCCAGCAGTCTAGGGGCAGTCTCCGAGCAGTACTTC.

The CDR3 loop reads CASSYGWGSTETQYF. The CDR3 DNA is TGTGCCAGCAGCTACGGGTGGGGTTCGACGGAGACCCAGTACTTC. The chain joins TRBV6-6 to TRBJ2-5, with D hard to call. CDR1 is MNHNY and CDR2 is SVGAGI in the germline V gene (reference sequence). The CDR3 spans 15 residues. V gave up 6 bases and J gave up 5 bases, with 19 bases separating them.

This clonotype was counted at least ten times. The V and J genes are TRBV12-3 or TRBV12-4 and TRBJ2-7; D unclear. The CDR3 runs 11 residues. V lost 6 bases, J lost 7 bases, and 10 bases lay in between. The CDR3 DNA is TGTGCCAGCAGCCCCAGAAGGGAGCAGTACTTC. Encoded protein: CASSPRREQYF.